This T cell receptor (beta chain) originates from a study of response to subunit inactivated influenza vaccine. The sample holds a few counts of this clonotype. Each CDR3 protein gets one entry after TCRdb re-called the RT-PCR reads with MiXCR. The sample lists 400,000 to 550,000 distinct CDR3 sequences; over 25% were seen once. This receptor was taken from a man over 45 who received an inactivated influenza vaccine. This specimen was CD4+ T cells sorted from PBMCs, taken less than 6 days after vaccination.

The CDR3 region has the DNA TGCGCCAGCAGTGAGGGGCCCTGGAACATTCAGTACTTC. This encodes CASSEGPWNIQYF. V is TRBV10-1 and J is TRBJ2-4; D ambiguous. The CDR3 covers 13 residues. The ends were cut back, 2 bases at V and 7 bases at J, with 9 bases in the middle. In germline, CDR1 is WNHNN, CDR2 SYGVQD (reference sequence).